One sample yielded the 13 T cell receptor beta chains listed below, sequenced in a study of cytomegalovirus exposure and HLA in healthy donors. The PCR contained 60 Vbeta and 13 Jbeta primers. Method: immunoSEQ multiplex PCR; TCRdb's copy keeps in-frame clones and lacks some. Among over 90,000 clones, 73% were seen once, and the ten largest hold 3% to 4%. Sequenced material: PBMCs. These receptors originate from a man between 40 and 49 years old in good health and CMV-seronegative.

As for this clone: With a far larger clone one base away, a read error is the likely cause. The rearrangement links TRBV4-1 to TRBJ2-7; 10 bases are shared with TRBD2. CDR1 MGHRA and CDR2 YSYEKL come from the germline V gene. The CDR3 sequence is 15 residues long. CDR3 coding DNA: TGCTCCAGCAGCCAGGCACTAGCGGGGAACTACGAGCAGTACTTC. This codes for CSSSQALAGNYEQYF.

In its sample, this clone was seen once. This sequence joins TRBV7-9 and TRBJ2-1; TRBD1 matches at 8 bases. Germline values: CDR1 SEHNR, CDR2 FQNEAQ (reference sequence). The length of the CDR3 is 15 residues. With 5 bases clipped from V and 3 bases from J, the junction kept 6 bases outside the gene matches. CDR3 loop: CASSAGTGVYNEQFF. CDR3 nucleotide sequence: TGTGCCAGCAGCGCCGGGACAGGAGTCTACAATGAGCAGTTCTTC.

The chain couples TRBV27 to TRBJ1-1; D is uncertain. The CDR3 is 15 amino acids. The V end lost 0 bases, the J end lost 1 base, and 9 bases lay between the germline ends. The germline gives CDR1 MNHEY, CDR2 SMNVEV (reference sequence). DNA of the CDR3: TGTGCCAGCAGTTTATCGGGTTCGGGGAACACTGAAGCTTTCTTT. It is translated as CASSLSGSGNTEAFF.

In its sample, this clone was seen a few times. The rearrangement uses TRBV5-4 and TRBJ2-3; tentatively, D is TRBD1 (6 bases). Trimming left V 0 bases short and J 8 bases short, with 10 bases between. Germline CDR1 reads SGHNT; CDR2 reads YYREEE (reference sequence). The CDR3 is 13 residues long. CDR3 in amino acids: CASSLEDSLTQYF. CDR3 nucleotides: TGTGCCAGCAGCTTGGAGGACAGCCTTACGCAGTATTTT.

The rearrangement links TRBV5-4 to TRBJ1-1, with 7 nucleotides matching TRBD1. The CDR3 length is 15 residues. CDR1 and CDR2 (germline): SGHNT, YYREEE (reference sequence). V lost 4 bases and J lost 8; bases outside the gene matches: 14. CDR3 loop: CASSPRGAPLLEAFF. DNA for the CDR3: TGTGCCAGCAGCCCCAGGGGGGCGCCGTTACTCGAAGCTTTCTTT. The full variable domain, its missing parts supplied by reference TRBV5-4 and TRBJ1-1, is ETGVTQSPTHLIKTRGQQVTLRCSSQSGHNTVSWYQQALGQGPQFIFQYYREEENGRGNFPPRFSGLQFPNYSSELNVNALELDDSALYLCASSPRGAPLLEAFFGQGTRLTVV.

V gene TRBV2 combines with J gene TRBJ2-5; 9 nucleotides match TRBD1. With 0 bases clipped from V and 3 bases from J, the junction kept 5 bases outside the gene matches. Germline V gene lookup returns CDR1 SNHLY and CDR2 FYNNEI. This CDR3 has 16 amino acids. The CDR3 protein is CASSEALWDREETQYF. The CDR3 coding sequence is TGTGCCAGCAGTGAAGCGCTTTGGGACAGGGAAGAGACCCAGTACTTC. Looking up the rest from reference TRBV2 and TRBJ2-5 gives the full variable domain: EPEVTQTPSHQVTQMGQEVILRCVPISNHLYFYWYRQILGQKVEFLVSFYNNEISEKSEIFDDQFSVERPDGSNFTLKIRSTKLEDSAMYFCASSEALWDREETQYFGPGTRLLVL.

The chain combines TRBV27 with TRBJ1-2; 8 nucleotides line up with TRBD1. Germline-derived CDR1 and CDR2 are MNHEY and SMNVEV (reference sequence). The ends lost 6 bases at V and 7 bases at J; junction bases unmatched: 7. CDR3 size: 13 residues. CDR3 sequence (DNA): TGTGCCAGCAGATCGGACAGGGTCACTGGCTACACCTTC. It translates to CASRSDRVTGYTF.

The rearrangement uses TRBV5-4 and TRBJ2-7; the match to TRBD1 covers 7 bases. CDR1 is SGHNT and CDR2 is YYREEE in the germline V gene (reference sequence). V lost 4 bases to trimming and J lost 0 bases; unmatched junction nucleotides: 10. There are 16 residues in the CDR3. The CDR3 bases are TGTGCCAGCAGCGACGACAGGGCAAGAAGCTCCTACGAGCAGTACTTC. This gives the protein CASSDDRARSSYEQYF.

This clone was picked up a small number of times. This chain links TRBV7-9 with TRBJ1-2; no reliable D call. CDR1 is SEHNR, CDR2 FQNEAQ, per germline (reference sequence). V was clipped by 5 bases and J by 4 bases, with 14 bases between them. This CDR3 spans 14 amino acids. CDR3 region: CASSIFTESYGYTF. The CDR3, as DNA: TGTGCCAGCAGCATATTCACAGAATCCTATGGCTACACCTTC.

This chain connects TRBV19 to TRBJ1-4; tentatively, D is TRBD1 (5 bases). The CDR3 length is 13 residues. From germline, CDR1 is LNHDA and CDR2 SQIVND (reference sequence). V shed 6 bases and J shed 4 bases, with 9 bases lying between them. DNA for the CDR3: TGTGCCAGTAGGCAGGGTTTTAATGAAAAACTGTTTTTT. This sequence encodes CASRQGFNEKLFF.

This rearrangement joins TRBV5-4 to TRBJ2-2; TRBD1 aligns across 8 bases. V lost 6 bases and J lost 5; bases outside the gene matches: 9. This CDR3 has 15 residues. CDR1 SGHNT and CDR2 YYREEE come from the germline V gene (reference sequence). The CDR3 spells CASNSGQGGTGELFF. DNA of the CDR3: TGTGCCAGCAACTCCGGACAGGGAGGAACCGGGGAGCTGTTTTTT. The whole variable domain, remainder taken from reference TRBV5-4 and TRBJ2-2, is ETGVTQSPTHLIKTRGQQVTLRCSSQSGHNTVSWYQQALGQGPQFIFQYYREEENGRGNFPPRFSGLQFPNYSSELNVNALELDDSALYLCASNSGQGGTGELFFGEGSRLTVL.

The chain combines TRBV25-1 with TRBJ2-5; weak D call: TRBD2 (7 bases). Per germline, CDR1 MGHDK and CDR2 SYGVNS. V shed 1 base and J shed 0 bases, with 15 bases lying between them. This CDR3 is 17 amino acids long. The CDR3 coding sequence is TGTGCCAGCAGTGAATTCAAGGCGGGGGCCCACCAAGAGACCCAGTACTTC. This sequence encodes CASSEFKAGAHQETQYF.

This clone was detected a few times. V and J are TRBV6-6 and TRBJ1-4; a weak D match, TRBD1 (6 bases). The germline CDR1 and CDR2 sequences are MNHNY and SVGAGI (reference sequence). CDR3 length equals 14 residues. V lost 0 bases, J lost 8 bases, and 10 bases lay in between. The CDR3 sequence is CASSYSFGGEKLFF. The CDR3 DNA is TGTGCCAGCAGTTACTCGTTTGGGGGCGAAAAACTGTTTTTT.